Reported below is one T cell receptor (beta chain). Additional DNA sequences in this sample encode the identical CDR3. Trimming stripped 5 bases from V and 0 bases from J, with 8 bases between. The CDR3 loop spans 14 amino acids. The germline V gene has CDR1 MDHEN and CDR2 SYDVKM. TCRdb's copy holds only in-frame clones and misses some; the assay was immunoSEQ multiplex PCR. Altogether 140,000 to 150,000 clones are present, about three quarters being singletons, with the ten largest covering about 5%. This sample is drawn from a study of cytotoxic CD8 clonotypes in ibrutinib-treated CLL. Study background: Some 25 partial and 2 complete responses; at median approximately 70 months, roughly 15 remitted, about 12 progressed.

J is TRBJ2-1 and V is TRBV28; D might be TRBD2 (5 bases). The sample in question was PBMCs, obtained after 24 months of ibrutinib treatment. The source is a human donor with chronic lymphocytic leukemia. The CDR3: CASSRGYSYNEQFF. The CDR3 DNA is TGTGCCAGCAGTCGGGGATACTCCTACAATGAGCAGTTCTTC.